Following are 22 T cell receptor beta chains from one sample sequenced in a study of long-term antiretroviral therapy in people with HIV. The authors ran the immunoSEQ assay, v3.0, at survey level. TCRdb's copy holds only in-frame clones and misses some; the assay was immunoSEQ multiplex PCR. The table includes about 25,000 clones, about 83% detected once. The source material was unsorted PBMCs, sampled 3 years after starting antiretroviral therapy. The receptors originated from a man aged 18 to 35 with HIV.

This chain joins TRBV9 and TRBJ2-3, with TRBD2 matching 7 bases. The CDR3 spans 16 residues. CDR1 SGDLS and CDR2 YYNGEE come from the germline V gene. V was pared by 0 bases and J by 0 bases, with 4 bases of the junction left unmatched. The CDR3 DNA is TGTGCCAGCAGCGTAGGGCTAGCGGCTAGCACAGATACGCAGTATTTT. Translated: CASSVGLAASTDTQYF.

This clone was counted a single time. The chain joins TRBV5-4 to TRBJ2-1, with 9 bases matching TRBD1. Trimming took 4 bases from V and 5 from J; bases not matched to a gene: 10. Germline V CDR1 and CDR2: SGHNT, YYREEE (reference sequence). This CDR3 comprises 16 residues. CDR3 bases: TGTGCCAGCAGCAAAAAGGACAGGGGTTTGAACAATGAGCAGTTCTTC. It encodes CASSKKDRGLNNEQFF.

The V gene is TRBV6-5, the J gene TRBJ1-2; TRBD1 aligns across 9 bases. In germline, CDR1 is MNHEY, CDR2 SVGAGI. The CDR3 runs 13 residues. CDR3 residues: CAVPGQGLRGYTF. The CDR3 region has the DNA TGTGCGGTCCCGGGACAGGGACTGAGAGGCTACACCTTC.

The chain uses TRBV7-8 and TRBJ2-2; 7 positions match TRBD1. This CDR3 contains 15 residues. After removal of 6 bases from V and 7 bases from J, the junction contained 11 bases not matched to a gene. The germline V gene encodes CDR1 SGHVS and CDR2 FQNEAQ. Here the CDR3 reads CASSWTGLSGGELFF. Written as DNA, the CDR3 is TGTGCCAGCAGTTGGACAGGACTTAGTGGCGGGGAGCTGTTTTTT.

The chain is built from TRBV5-8 and TRBJ2-7, with D possibly TRBD2 on 6 matching bases. The CDR3 length is 13 residues. Between the trimmed V and J ends, which lost 1 base and 5 bases, there was a span of 10 bases. Per the germline V gene, CDR1 is SGHTS and CDR2 is YDEGEE. The CDR3 DNA reads TGTGCCAGCAGCTTGAATTGGGGGGACGAGCAGTACGTC. This translates into CASSLNWGDEQYV.

The V and J genes are TRBV11-3 and TRBJ2-3; no clear D. V lost 5 bases and J 3 bases, leaving 12 bases between the germline ends. The CDR3 extends over 14 amino acids. Germline CDR1 SGHNT, CDR2 YENEEA. The CDR3 DNA follows: TGTGCCAGCAGCCCTACGTGGAGTACAGATACGCAGTATTTT. It is translated as CASSPTWSTDTQYF. Drawing the rest from reference TRBV11-3 and TRBJ2-3, the complete variable domain is EAGVVQSPRYKIIEKKQPVAFWCNPISGHNTLYWYLQNLGQGPELLIRYENEEAVDDSQLPKDRFSAERLKGVDSTLKIQPAELGDSAVYLCASSPTWSTDTQYFGPGTRLTVL.

A few counts support this clone. V is TRBV2 and J is TRBJ1-3, with unresolved D. The germline V gene encodes CDR1 SNHLY and CDR2 FYNNEI. CDR3 size: 12 residues. Deletions cut 6 bases from V and 2 bases from J, with 5 bases between. CDR3 amino acids: CASREAGNTIYF. The DNA for the CDR3 is TGTGCCAGCAGGGAGGCTGGAAACACCATATATTTT.

The J gene is TRBJ2-3, the V gene TRBV5-1, with 12 nucleotides matching TRBD2. There are 17 residues in the CDR3. Germline trimming cut 2 bases from V and 3 bases from J; bases unmatched to any gene: 7. Germline loops: CDR1 SGHRS, CDR2 YFSETQ. The CDR3 here is CASSLLGLAGTTDTQYF. The DNA for the CDR3 is TGCGCCAGCAGCTTATTAGGACTAGCGGGGACAACAGATACGCAGTATTTT. Filled out from reference TRBV5-1 and TRBJ2-3, the complete variable domain reads KAGVTQTPRYLIKTRGQQVTLSCSPISGHRSVSWYQQTPGQGLQFLFEYFSETQRNKGNFPGRFSGRQFSNSRSEMNVSTLELGDSALYLCASSLLGLAGTTDTQYFGPGTRLTVL.

The genes are TRBV2 and TRBJ1-1, with D unresolved. Germline values: CDR1 SNHLY, CDR2 FYNNEI. The CDR3 consists of 14 residues. Trimming pared 1 base from V and 4 bases from J, leaving 10 bases between. The CDR3 sequence: CASSEEGMGTEAFF. The CDR3 nucleotides are TGTGCCAGCAGTGAAGAGGGAATGGGCACTGAAGCTTTCTTT. Full variable domain (missing parts from reference TRBV2 and TRBJ1-1): EPEVTQTPSHQVTQMGQEVILRCVPISNHLYFYWYRQILGQKVEFLVSFYNNEISEKSEIFDDQFSVERPDGSNFTLKIRSTKLEDSAMYFCASSEEGMGTEAFFGQGTRLTVV.

The chain uses TRBV7-8 and TRBJ1-3; tentative D call: TRBD1 (6 bases). The CDR3 spans 15 residues. V lost 4 bases to trimming and J lost 0 bases, with 10 bases between them. CDR1 is SGHVS, CDR2 FQNEAQ, per germline. The CDR3 DNA reads as TGTGCCAGCAGCTACGGACAGAGCTCTGGAAACACCATATATTTT. As protein: CASSYGQSSGNTIYF.

J is TRBJ1-2 and V is TRBV6-5; D remains unclear. Germline loops: CDR1 MNHEY, CDR2 SVGAGI. Trimming stripped 5 bases from V and 5 bases from J, with 12 bases between. This CDR3 contains 13 residues. This CDR3 is CASSVGQRYGYTF. The CDR3, as DNA: TGTGCCAGCAGTGTCGGGCAGCGATATGGCTACACCTTC.

This chain links TRBV6-5 with TRBJ1-1; D is unresolved. Germline loops: CDR1 MNHEY, CDR2 SVGAGI. The V gene lost 0 bases and the J gene lost 1 base, with 6 bases spanning the gap. The length of the CDR3 is 14 residues. CDR3 sequence: CASSYSFENTEAFF. The CDR3 bases are TGTGCCAGCAGTTACTCGTTCGAGAACACTGAAGCTTTCTTT.

This rearrangement joins TRBV4-1 to TRBJ1-1; maybe TRBD1 (5 bases). CDR1 is MGHRA, CDR2 YSYEKL, per germline. The CDR3 spans 15 residues. V was clipped by 4 bases and J by 3 bases, with 15 bases between them. The CDR3 region has the DNA TGCGCCAGCAGCCGCTTAGGGGTTAGGGACACTGAAGCTTTCTTT. Amino acids: CASSRLGVRDTEAFF.

This clone has just a few counts. The chain couples TRBV5-4 to TRBJ1-1; tentatively, D is TRBD1 (6 bases). V lost 2 bases to trimming and J lost 3 bases, with 11 bases between them. CDR3 length equals 14 residues. CDR1 is SGHNT and CDR2 is YYREEE in the germline V gene (reference sequence). The CDR3 reads CASSFGGQDTEAFF. The CDR3, as DNA: TGTGCCAGCAGCTTCGGGGGCCAGGACACTGAAGCTTTCTTT.

In this sample, this clone turned up a few times. V is TRBV19 and J is TRBJ2-7, with 7 bases identical to TRBD2. This CDR3 contains 14 residues. Germline V gene sequence: CDR1 LNHDA, CDR2 SQIVND (reference sequence). Trimming at V came to 6 bases and at J to 6 bases, leaving 11 bases not matched to a gene. The CDR3 spells CASSPTFTSAEQYV. The CDR3 nucleotides are TGTGCCAGTAGCCCAACTTTCACTAGCGCCGAGCAGTACGTC.

The chain carries TRBV28 and TRBJ1-5; D is uncertain. CDR3 size: 15 residues. V lost 5 bases, J lost 0 bases, and 11 bases lay in between. The germline CDR1 and CDR2 sequences are MDHEN and SYDVKM. The CDR3 nucleotides are TGTGCCAGCAGTGTACGGAGCGGTAGCAATCAGCCCCAGCATTTT. Translation gives CASSVRSGSNQPQHF. The complete variable domain, with remaining parts taken from reference TRBV28 and TRBJ1-5, reads DVKVTQSSRYLVKRTGEKVFLECVQDMDHENMFWYRQDPGLGLRLIYFSYDVKMKEKGDIPEGYSVSREKKERFSLILESASTNQTSMYLCASSVRSGSNQPQHFGDGTRLSIL.

V gene TRBV11-1 combines with J gene TRBJ2-1; 7 nucleotides match TRBD1. The CDR3 is 13 residues long. Germline loops: CDR1 SGHAT, CDR2 FQDESV (reference sequence). V lost 5 bases and J lost 6; bases outside the gene matches: 4. The CDR3 DNA reads TGTGCCAGCAGCAACCCAGGGGGCAATGAGCAGTTCTTC. Encoded protein: CASSNPGGNEQFF.

The chain carries TRBV25-1 and TRBJ1-2; a weak D match, TRBD1 (5 bases). The CDR3 runs to 14 residues. V lost 1 base to trimming and J lost 7 bases, with 13 bases between them. The germline V gene encodes CDR1 MGHDK and CDR2 SYGVNS. CDR3 in DNA: TGTGCCAGCAGTGAATTCGGGGGTGGTAGTGGCTACACCTTC. It yields the protein CASSEFGGGSGYTF.

This clone was observed a few times. CDR3 loop: CASSQDWEGNSPLHF. CDR3 bases: TGCGCCAGCAGCCAAGATTGGGAAGGTAATTCACCCCTCCACTTT. The rearrangement uses TRBV4-1 and TRBJ1-6, with no clear D. The CDR3 is made up of 15 amino acids. Germline CDR1 MGHRA, CDR2 YSYEKL. V lost 0 bases to trimming and J lost 6 bases, with 9 bases between them.

The rearrangement joins TRBV6-5 to TRBJ2-5; 9 nucleotides align to TRBD2. V trimming: 6 bases; J trimming: 4 bases; junction bases outside the gene matches: 3. The CDR3 covers 13 residues. Germline values: CDR1 MNHEY, CDR2 SVGAGI. The CDR3 DNA is TGTGCCAGCAGCGGACTAGCGCGAGAGACCCAGTACTTC. It translates to CASSGLARETQYF.

This clone appeared once. The V gene is TRBV6-6, the J gene TRBJ1-3; no clear D gene. Germline V lookup: CDR1 MNHNY, CDR2 SVGAGI (reference sequence). V dropped 2 bases and J dropped 4 bases, with 9 bases sitting between them. This CDR3 region has 14 residues. CDR3 sequence: CASSYDGEGNTIYF. The CDR3 DNA is TGTGCCAGCAGTTACGACGGGGAGGGAAACACCATATATTTT.

V gene TRBV2 combines with J gene TRBJ1-1, with 7 bases matching TRBD1. The CDR3 runs 14 residues. The ends lost 5 bases at V and 3 bases at J; junction bases unmatched: 6. Per the germline V gene, CDR1 is SNHLY and CDR2 is FYNNEI. The CDR3 DNA reads TGTGCCAGCAGTTTTTCCGGGACAGACACTGAAGCTTTCTTT. It encodes CASSFSGTDTEAFF.